This TCR beta chain was retrieved from a study of blood T cell repertoires in COVID-19 (dated by TCRdb to 2018 to 2020). Describing the broader study: Samples covering the acute and convalescent phases of COVID-19 were provided by collaborators in the United States, Italy and Spain. Deeply sampled blood TCRbeta repertoires from subjects exposed to, actively infected with, or recovered from COVID-19 were included in the dataset. The repertoires were released in a freely available public database meant as a resource for research on the immune response to SARS-CoV-2. Samples came from the ongoing ImmuneRACE study (first 160 participants) plus 1,254 subjects from 6 global collaborators. Where available, HLA class I and class II types were taken from metadata supplied by the sample provider and were not determined by assay-based typing. The sample metadata nearly always contained a de-identified subject ID, COVID-19 status, age in years and sex. The material from the prospective study consisted of cDNA or gDNA derived from T cells, B-cell-depleted T cells, or PBMCs.

About this clone: Its antigen is not yet known. No much larger clone is present one base from it, and per-base qualities are unavailable.

The paper as a whole reports these results and caveats: The amount of clinical and demographic metadata varied by source and participant and was provided uncurated.

The immunoSEQ Assay, a bias-controlled multiplex PCR, was used to amplify TCRbeta CDR3 regions from genomic DNA. The authors' analysis ran thus. Within the assay, amplification of reference gene primers was used to estimate how many nucleated cells each sample contained. To quantify the absolute abundance of each unique TCRbeta CDR3 rearrangement, sequence reads were collapsed and filtered. For each sample, productive Simpson clonality was calculated as the square root of Simpson's diversity index over productive rearrangements. Here the immuneACCESS table is served through TCRdb, limited to in-frame sequences with V and J called. Missing clones are a known gap in these copies; in checked studies unresolved V genes cover under half, and the rest lacks a known reason. The DNA gave D and trimming, while V, J and clone size come from that table. The sample contains some 46,000 clones, over 70% of them found a single time. 23% of the sample goes to the ten largest clones.

Trimming at the junction amounts to 5 bases on V and 3 bases on J, and the germline ends lie 11 bases apart. The CDR3 sequence holds 14 residues, the cysteine and phenylalanine included. Kept here is only the CDR3 DNA, which spans 42 bases and is read in frame from base 1. The germline V gene (reference sequence) provides CDR1 SEHNR and CDR2 FQNEAQ. The collaborating institutions used their own protocols to collect whole blood in K2EDTA tubes. For TCRbeta analysis, collaborators shipped samples as frozen whole blood, isolated PBMCs, or DNA extracted from either of those sample types. Sequenced: peripheral blood. The TCR was taken from a woman aged 55-70 years with acute or convalescent COVID-19. In this chain, TRBV7-9 is recombined with TRBJ1-5; the D segment could be TRBD1, given 6 matching bases. The DNA sequence is TGTGCCAGCAGCCCATCAGGGGCCAATCAGCCCCAGCATTTT. Translated, this gives CASSPSGANQPQHF.